This T cell receptor beta chain appears in the sequencing data of a study of siplizumab effects on memory and regulatory T cells. A word on this clone: The target antigen is unknown.

Around 10^5 TCR templates per sample were assayed. Assay used: immunoSEQ multiplex PCR; TCRdb lists only in-frame clones, some missing. Here the sample spans fewer than 85,000 clones, 85% to 95% being singletons. Study-level results: Contribution to the alloresponse seemed major for naive T cells, which also seemed more diverse than memory cells. Solely a minor proportion of alloreactive clones could be assigned to unstimulated subsets.

J was trimmed by 2 bases and V by 8 bases; bases with no gene match: 9. The CDR3 extends over 15 amino acids. CDR1 and CDR2 (germline): SGDLS, YYNGEE. Sequencing was carried out using CD8+ T cells sorted from blood. The chain is built from TRBV9 and TRBJ2-1; TRBD1 agrees at 8 bases. The TCR sequence derives from a human donor in good health. The DNA of the CDR3 is TGTGCCAGTGGCCGGACAGGGAGTCCCTACAATGAGCAGTTCTTC. It encodes CASGRTGSPYNEQFF.